The subject of this entry is one T cell receptor beta chain. The authors reverse transcribed roughly 0.5 to 1 ug RNA with random hexamers. Using its own MiXCR run on the immunoSEQ multiplex PCR reads, TCRdb lists one record per CDR3 protein. This table holds 150,000 to 200,000 distinct CDR3 sequences, 90% to 95% found once. This entry is derived from a study of CD8 T cells in Susac syndrome. The CDR3 totals 15 residues. Germline V gene lookup returns CDR1 SQVTM and CDR2 ANQGSEA. V gave up 4 bases and J gave up 2 bases; unmatched junction bases: 9. This TCR was recovered from a human donor in good health. This chain links TRBV29-1 with TRBJ1-2; 8 bases line up with TRBD1. Sample: CD4+ T cells from PBMCs. This CDR3 reads CSVAPKGTGNYGYTF. The DNA of the CDR3 is TGCAGCGTTGCTCCCAAGGGGACAGGAAACTATGGCTACACCTTC.